This T cell receptor beta chain was observed in a study of vaccination and CD4 T cells after COVID-19. Germline V gene lookup returns CDR1 SGHTA and CDR2 FQGNSA. V lost 4 bases, J lost 7 bases, and 10 bases lay in between. The CDR3 sequence is 12 residues long. As to treatment: roughly 10-day PBMC culture with coronavirus spike peptide pools or control peptides (ViraFEST assay). CD4+ T cells that came from the unexposed donor were collected before the COVID-19 pandemic (2011-2018). This clonotype was detected a few times. Its antigen is not identified. The assay that was used to sequence DNA from cultured CD4+ T cells was the Oncomine TCR Beta short-read assay. Genomic DNA was isolated from cultured CD4+ T cells. TCRdb re-called the PCR reads with MiXCR, one entry per CDR3 protein. The data show 8,000 to 10,000 distinct CDR3 sequences, around 37% seen once.

Sequenced input: CD4+ T cells from blood, cultured in vitro. The receptor was isolated from a human donor in good health. The rearrangement joins TRBV7-2 to TRBJ2-5; no clear D. The CDR3 sequence is CASSSYWGTQYF. The CDR3 bases are TGTGCCAGCAGCTCCTACTGGGGGACCCAGTACTTC.